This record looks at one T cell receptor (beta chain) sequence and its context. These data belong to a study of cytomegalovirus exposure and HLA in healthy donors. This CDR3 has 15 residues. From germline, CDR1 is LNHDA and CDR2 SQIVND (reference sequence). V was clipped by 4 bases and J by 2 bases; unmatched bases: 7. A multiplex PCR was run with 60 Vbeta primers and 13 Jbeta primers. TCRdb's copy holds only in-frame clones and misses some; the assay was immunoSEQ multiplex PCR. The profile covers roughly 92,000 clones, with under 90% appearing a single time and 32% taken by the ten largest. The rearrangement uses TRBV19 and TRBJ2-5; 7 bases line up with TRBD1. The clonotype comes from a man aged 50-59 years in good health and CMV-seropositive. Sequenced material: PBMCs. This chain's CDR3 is CASSTLSRGQETQYF. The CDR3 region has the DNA TGTGCCAGTAGTACCCTCTCCAGGGGGCAAGAGACCCAGTACTTC.